This is a list of T cell receptor beta chains from one sample in a study of shared clonotypes between healthy human individuals. Profiling relied on immunoSEQ multiplex PCR, and the TCRdb table lists in-frame clones only, not all of them. In the table there are approximately 460,000 clones, 60% to 80% of which are singletons. Sequenced material: PBMCs. The receptors stem from a woman aged 40-49 years in good health. Some clones in this sample may be carry-over from other donors' samples. CDR3s include the opening cysteine and the closing phenylalanine or tryptophan. The D gene is left open where the match is weak. The size of a clone is reported for some rows only, either as once, few or many, or as a class for expanded clones.

>TRBJ2-7|-|TRBD2|TRBV5-1
TGCGCCAGCAGCCCGTCGGGACTAGCGGTCTACGAGCAGTACTTC
CASSPSGLAVYEQYF
>TRBJ1-1|many|-|TRBV30
TGTGCCTGGAGTCAGGACGGGGGGTCCACTGAAGCTTTCTTT
CAWSQDGGSTEAFF
>TRBJ1-2|-|-|TRBV28
TGTGCCAGCAATATGGGGAGACTCTATGGCTACACCTTC
CASNMGRLYGYTF
>TRBJ2-1|-|-|TRBV7-7
TGTGCCAGCAGCTCCCAAGGGGGGAATGAGCAGTTCTTC
CASSSQGGNEQFF
>TRBJ2-1|-|TRBD1|TRBV29-1
TGCAGCGTTGATGGCAGGGGGCGTGGAGGGGATGAGCAGTTCTTC
CSVDGRGRGGDEQFF
>TRBJ2-5|few|TRBD2|TRBV19
TGTGCCAGTAGAGCTAGCGGGAGCTGGGAGACCCAGTACTTC
CASRASGSWETQYF
>TRBJ2-3|-|-|TRBV2
TGTGCCAGCATTCCCCTGGGGGGCTATCCGCAAGATACGCAGTATTTT
CASIPLGGYPQDTQYF
>TRBJ2-1|once|-|TRBV29-1
TGCAGCGTTGAAGCGGTACAGGATGAGCAGTTCTTC
CSVEAVQDEQFF
>TRBJ1-1|-|TRBD1|TRBV4-1
TGCGCCAGCAGCCAAGATGACAGGGGGAGGACTGAAGCTTTCTTT
CASSQDDRGRTEAFF
>TRBJ2-3|many|-|TRBV2
TGTGCCAGCAGTGAAAGGGCTTCCCAGCAGGGAGATACGCAGTATTTT
CASSERASQQGDTQYF
>TRBJ2-7|-|-|TRBV7-2
TGTGCCAGCAGCTTAGTTGGGTGGAAGTCTGGGGAGCAGTACTTC
CASSLVGWKSGEQYF
>TRBJ2-3|-|-|TRBV14
TGTGCCAGCAGCCAGGTTAGCGGAGCGACAGATACGCAGTATTTT
CASSQVSGATDTQYF
>TRBJ2-7|-|TRBD2|TRBV18
TGTGCCAGCTCACCCGGGACTAGCACCTACGAGCAGTACTTC
CASSPGTSTYEQYF
>TRBJ1-1|-|-|TRBV19
TGTGCCAGTAGTACCCGAGGGGGAGGAGGAAACACTGAAGCTTTCTTT
CASSTRGGGGNTEAFF
>TRBJ1-2|-|-|TRBV5-4
TGTGCCAGCAGCTTGTGGGCAGGGAGAAACTATGGCTACACCTTC
CASSLWAGRNYGYTF
>TRBJ1-1|-|-|TRBV28
TGTGCCAGCAGTTTCGGTTCCCCTTGGAAGAACACTGAAGCTTTCTTT
CASSFGSPWKNTEAFF
>TRBJ1-1|-|-|TRBV28
TGTGCCAGCAGTTTATTACGGGGCCCTGAAGCTTTCTTT
CASSLLRGPEAFF
>TRBJ1-3|-|TRBD1|TRBV18
TGTGCCAGCTCACCGGGACAGAGGGACACCATATATTTT
CASSPGQRDTIYF
>TRBJ1-1|-|TRBD1|TRBV29-1
TGCAGCGTCGCGGACCGGACAGGGGGCATGTCTGAAGCTTTCTTT
CSVADRTGGMSEAFF
>TRBJ1-4|-|TRBD1|TRBV7-9
TGTGCCAGCAGCCCCGACCGGGACAGGGTTTTGAGCGCCGAAAAACTGTTTTTT
CASSPDRDRVLSAEKLFF
>TRBJ2-5|-|TRBD1|TRBV10-3
TGTGCCATCAGTGAGTCCAGGGGGCGAAGGGAGACCCAGTACTTC
CAISESRGRRETQYF
>TRBJ1-5|-|-|TRBV30
TGTGCCTGGAGTGTGGCGGTGGGGCAGCCCCAGCATTTT
CAWSVAVGQPQHF
>TRBJ2-1|-|-|TRBV18
TGTGCCAGCTCCATCGAGGGGCCTAGTTGGAAGTTCTTC
CASSIEGPSWKFF
>TRBJ2-1|-|TRBD2|TRBV28
TGTGCCAGCAGTTTGCCCGGGACTAACTACAATGAGCAGTTCTTC
CASSLPGTNYNEQFF
>TRBJ1-1|few|TRBD1|TRBV6-5
TGTGCCAGCAGTTACTCGACAGGGGGCACTGAAGCTTTCTTT
CASSYSTGGTEAFF
>TRBJ2-1|once|TRBD2|TRBV4-1
TGCGCCAGCAGCCAAGATTTGGCGATAGCGGGGATCTACAATGAGCAGTTCTTC
CASSQDLAIAGIYNEQFF
>TRBJ1-1|-|-|TRBV7-9
TGTGCCAGCAGCCAACAGGGCGGTAGGAACACTGAAGCTTTCTTT
CASSQQGGRNTEAFF
>TRBJ2-1|-|-|TRBV7-9
TGTGCCAGCAGCCTCGATTGGACTTCCCATGAGCAGTTCTTC
CASSLDWTSHEQFF
>TRBJ2-7|-|TRBD1|TRBV18
TGTGCCAGCTCCCTTCGACAGGGGGTCCCCGAGCAGTACTTC
CASSLRQGVPEQYF
>TRBJ1-1|-|-|TRBV28
TGTGCCAGCAGACGAACCACAGAGACTGAAGCTTTCTTT
CASRRTTETEAFF
>TRBJ1-1|-|-|TRBV15
TGTGCCACCAGCAGAGTCGAGACTGGGGTGAACACTGAAGCTTTCTTT
CATSRVETGVNTEAFF
>TRBJ1-5|-|-|TRBV30
TGTGCCTGGAGTGGAAAGGGGAAAAATCAGCCCCAGCATTTT
CAWSGKGKNQPQHF
>TRBJ2-7|-|-|TRBV7-6
TGTGCCAGCAGCTTAGATGCTCGGGGGGAGCAGTACTTC
CASSLDARGEQYF
>TRBJ2-7|-|TRBD2|TRBV5-1
TGCGCCAGCAGCACGCGGGGGTCCGGGACTAGCGGCGAGCAGTACTTC
CASSTRGSGTSGEQYF
>TRBJ1-3|-|-|TRBV28
TGTGCCAGCAGTTTATCGGGGGAAAAATACTCTGGAAACACCATATATTTT
CASSLSGEKYSGNTIYF
>TRBJ1-5|-|-|TRBV5-8
TGTGCCAGCAGCTTGGTTCGGGGGGATCAGCCCCAGCATTTT
CASSLVRGDQPQHF
>TRBJ1-3|-|TRBD1|TRBV7-9
TGTGCCAGCAGCTTATTGGGACAGGGGGCTGGAAACACCATATATTTT
CASSLLGQGAGNTIYF
>TRBJ1-2|-|-|TRBV15
TGTGCCACCAGCAATAGCCAGTCTGGAGTCTATGGCTACACCTTC
CATSNSQSGVYGYTF
>TRBJ2-1|-|-|TRBV10-3
TGTGCCATCAGTGATCTAGTTATCGAAGGGAATGAGCAGTTCTTC
CAISDLVIEGNEQFF
>TRBJ1-1|-|TRBD1|TRBV7-6
TGTGCCAGCAGCCCTGGACAGGGTCTGAACACTGAAGCTTTCTTT
CASSPGQGLNTEAFF
>TRBJ2-1|-|-|TRBV7-3
TGTGCCAGCAGCTTCGACCCGAGCAACAATGAGCAGTTCTTC
CASSFDPSNNEQFF
>TRBJ2-5|few|-|TRBV5-1
TGCGCCAGCAGCTCATTGACAGAAGAGACCCAGTACTTC
CASSSLTEETQYF
>TRBJ2-7|once|-|TRBV27
TGTGCCAGCAGCAGGGGGCGGGGGCTCTCCTACGAGCAGTACTTC
CASSRGRGLSYEQYF
>TRBJ1-1|-|-|TRBV30
TGTGCCTGGTCACAGGGTCAGGGCGAAGCTTTCTTT
CAWSQGQGEAFF
>TRBJ1-2|-|-|TRBV9
TGTGCCAGCAGCGCCACAAGTAACTATGGCTACACCTTC
CASSATSNYGYTF
>TRBJ2-7|few|-|TRBV13
TGTGCCAGCAGCCCCTCGGACAACTCCTACGAGCAGTACTTC
CASSPSDNSYEQYF
>TRBJ2-2|-|-|TRBV6-5
TGTGCCAGCAGTCCAGGGTTTCTCGGGGAGCTGTTTTTT
CASSPGFLGELFF